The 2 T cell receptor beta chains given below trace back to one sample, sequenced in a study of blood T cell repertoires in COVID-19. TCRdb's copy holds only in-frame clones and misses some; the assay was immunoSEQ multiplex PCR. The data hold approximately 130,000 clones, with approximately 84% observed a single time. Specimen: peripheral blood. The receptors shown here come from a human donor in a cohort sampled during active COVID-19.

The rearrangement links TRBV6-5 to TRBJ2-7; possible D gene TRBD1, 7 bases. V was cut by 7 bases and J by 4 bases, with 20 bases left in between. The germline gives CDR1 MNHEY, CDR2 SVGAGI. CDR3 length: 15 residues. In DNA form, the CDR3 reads TGTGCCAGCACCTCCGTCCGACAGGGAGGATACGAGCAGTACTTC. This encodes CASTSVRQGGYEQYF.

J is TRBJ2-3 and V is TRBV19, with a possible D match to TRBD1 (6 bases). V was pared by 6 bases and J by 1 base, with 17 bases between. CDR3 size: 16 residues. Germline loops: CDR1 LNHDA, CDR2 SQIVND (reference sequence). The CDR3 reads CASRKGRTAGTDTQYF. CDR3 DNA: TGTGCCAGTAGAAAAGGACGGACAGCCGGCACAGATACGCAGTATTTT.